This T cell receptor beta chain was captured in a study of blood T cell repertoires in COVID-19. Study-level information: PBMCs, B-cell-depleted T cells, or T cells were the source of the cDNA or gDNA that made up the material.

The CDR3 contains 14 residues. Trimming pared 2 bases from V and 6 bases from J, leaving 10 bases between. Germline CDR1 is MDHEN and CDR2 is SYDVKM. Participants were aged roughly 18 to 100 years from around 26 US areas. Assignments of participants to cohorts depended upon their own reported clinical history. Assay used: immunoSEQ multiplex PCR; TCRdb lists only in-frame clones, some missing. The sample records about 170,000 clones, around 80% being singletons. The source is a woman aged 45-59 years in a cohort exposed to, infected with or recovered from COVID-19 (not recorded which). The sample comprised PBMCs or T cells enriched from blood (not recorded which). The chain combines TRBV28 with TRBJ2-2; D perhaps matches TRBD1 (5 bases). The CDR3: CASSLLGHAGELFF. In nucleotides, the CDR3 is TGTGCCAGCAGTTTACTGGGGCACGCCGGGGAGCTGTTTTTT.